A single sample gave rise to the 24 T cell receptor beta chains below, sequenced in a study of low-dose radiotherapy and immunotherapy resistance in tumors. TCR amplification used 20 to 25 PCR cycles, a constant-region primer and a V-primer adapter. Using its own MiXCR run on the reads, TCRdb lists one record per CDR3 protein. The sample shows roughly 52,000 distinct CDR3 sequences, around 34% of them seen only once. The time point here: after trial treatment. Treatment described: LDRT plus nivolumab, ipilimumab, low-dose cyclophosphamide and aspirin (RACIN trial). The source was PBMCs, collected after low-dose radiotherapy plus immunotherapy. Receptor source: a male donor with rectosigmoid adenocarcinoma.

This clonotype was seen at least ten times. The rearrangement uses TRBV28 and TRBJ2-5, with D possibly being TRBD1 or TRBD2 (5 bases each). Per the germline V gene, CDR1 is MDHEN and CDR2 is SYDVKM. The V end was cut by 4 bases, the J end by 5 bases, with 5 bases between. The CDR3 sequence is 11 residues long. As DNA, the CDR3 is TGTGCCAGCAGTTGGGACGAGACCCAGTACTTC. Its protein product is CASSWDETQYF.

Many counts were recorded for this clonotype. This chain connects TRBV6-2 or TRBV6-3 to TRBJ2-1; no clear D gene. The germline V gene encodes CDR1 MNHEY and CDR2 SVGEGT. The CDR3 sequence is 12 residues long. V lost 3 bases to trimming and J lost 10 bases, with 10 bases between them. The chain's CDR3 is CASSYGRREQFF. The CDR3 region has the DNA TGTGCCAGCAGTTATGGTCGGCGAGAGCAGTTCTTC.

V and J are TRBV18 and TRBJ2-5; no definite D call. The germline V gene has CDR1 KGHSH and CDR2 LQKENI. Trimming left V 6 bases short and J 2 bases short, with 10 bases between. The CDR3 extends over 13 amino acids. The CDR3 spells CASSRTAQETQYF. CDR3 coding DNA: TGTGCCAGCTCTAGGACGGCGCAAGAGACCCAGTACTTC.

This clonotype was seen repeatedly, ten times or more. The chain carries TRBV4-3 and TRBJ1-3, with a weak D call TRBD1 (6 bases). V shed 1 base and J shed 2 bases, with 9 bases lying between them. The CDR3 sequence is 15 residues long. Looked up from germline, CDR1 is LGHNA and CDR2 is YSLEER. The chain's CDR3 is CASSQGPGAGNTIYF. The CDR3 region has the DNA TGCGCCAGCAGCCAAGGTCCAGGGGCTGGAAACACCATATATTTT.

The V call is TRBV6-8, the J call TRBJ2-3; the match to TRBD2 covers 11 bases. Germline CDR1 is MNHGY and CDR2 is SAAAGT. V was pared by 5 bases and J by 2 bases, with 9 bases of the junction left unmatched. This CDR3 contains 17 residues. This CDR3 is CASSESLAGGLTDTQYF. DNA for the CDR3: TGTGCCAGCAGTGAAAGTCTAGCGGGGGGCCTCACAGATACGCAGTATTTT.

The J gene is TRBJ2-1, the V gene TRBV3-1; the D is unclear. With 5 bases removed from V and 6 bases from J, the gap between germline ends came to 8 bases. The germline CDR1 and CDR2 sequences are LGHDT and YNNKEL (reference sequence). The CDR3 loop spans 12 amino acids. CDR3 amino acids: CASSSHPNEQFF. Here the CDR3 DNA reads TGTGCCAGCAGCTCACACCCCAATGAGCAGTTCTTC.

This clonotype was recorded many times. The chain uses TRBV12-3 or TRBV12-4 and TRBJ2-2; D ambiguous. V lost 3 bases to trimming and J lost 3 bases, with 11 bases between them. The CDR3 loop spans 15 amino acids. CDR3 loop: CASSFSGRDTGELFF. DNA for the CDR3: TGTGCCAGCAGTTTTTCCGGACGGGACACCGGGGAGCTGTTTTTT.

CDR3 DNA sequence: TGCAGTGCTAGAAGAGGGCAAGGCTACACCTTC. Translation gives CSARRGQGYTF. V gene TRBV20-1 combines with J gene TRBJ1-2; D is ambiguous. The V gene's germline CDR1 is DFQATT and CDR2 SNEGSKA (reference sequence). The CDR3 loop spans 11 amino acids. Trimming shortened V by 2 bases and J by 8 bases, and 9 bases separated the two germline ends.

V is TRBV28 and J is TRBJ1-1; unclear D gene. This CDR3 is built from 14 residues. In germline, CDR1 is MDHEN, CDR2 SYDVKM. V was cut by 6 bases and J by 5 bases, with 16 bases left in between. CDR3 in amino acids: CASRATLPGTEAFF. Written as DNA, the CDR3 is TGTGCCAGCAGGGCAACCCTCCCGGGGACTGAAGCTTTCTTT.

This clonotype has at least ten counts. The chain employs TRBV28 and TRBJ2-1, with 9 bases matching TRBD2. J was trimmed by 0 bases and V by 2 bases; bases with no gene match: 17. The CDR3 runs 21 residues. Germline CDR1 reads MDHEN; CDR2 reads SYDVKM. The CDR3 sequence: CASSLAGLGLAGPSSYNEQFF. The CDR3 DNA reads TGTGCCAGCAGTTTAGCAGGGCTGGGGCTAGCGGGGCCGAGCTCCTACAATGAGCAGTTCTTC.

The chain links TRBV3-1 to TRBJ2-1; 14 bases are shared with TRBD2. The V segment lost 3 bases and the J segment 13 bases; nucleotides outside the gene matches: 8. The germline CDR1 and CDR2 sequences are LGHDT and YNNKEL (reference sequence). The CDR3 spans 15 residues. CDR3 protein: CASSHPTSGRARQFF. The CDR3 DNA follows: TGTGCCAGCAGCCACCCGACTAGCGGGAGGGCCAGACAGTTCTTC.

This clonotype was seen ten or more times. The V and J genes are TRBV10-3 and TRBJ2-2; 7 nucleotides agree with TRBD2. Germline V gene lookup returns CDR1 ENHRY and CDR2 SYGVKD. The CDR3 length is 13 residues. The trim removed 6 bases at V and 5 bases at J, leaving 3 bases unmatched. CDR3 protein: CAISLAVTGELFF. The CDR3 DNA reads TGTGCCATCAGCCTAGCGGTGACCGGGGAGCTGTTTTTT.

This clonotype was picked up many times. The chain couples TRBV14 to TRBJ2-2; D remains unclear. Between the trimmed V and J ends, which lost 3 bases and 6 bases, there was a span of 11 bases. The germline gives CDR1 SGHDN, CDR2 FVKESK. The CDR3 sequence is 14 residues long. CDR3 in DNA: TGTGCCAGCAGCCAGTGGACGGTAGCCGGGGAGCTGTTTTTT. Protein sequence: CASSQWTVAGELFF. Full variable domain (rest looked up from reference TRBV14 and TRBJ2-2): EAGVTQFPSHSVIEKGQTVTLRCDPISGHDNLYWYRRVMGKEIKFLLHFVKESKQDESGMPNNRFLAERTGGTYSTLKVQPAELEDSGVYFCASSQWTVAGELFFGEGSRLTVL.

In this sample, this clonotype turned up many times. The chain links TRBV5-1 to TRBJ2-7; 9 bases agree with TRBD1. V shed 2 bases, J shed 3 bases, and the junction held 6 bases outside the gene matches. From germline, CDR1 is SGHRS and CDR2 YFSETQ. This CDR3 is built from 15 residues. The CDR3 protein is CASSFPGQGIYEQYF. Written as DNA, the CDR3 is TGCGCCAGCAGCTTCCCGGGACAGGGCATCTACGAGCAGTACTTC.

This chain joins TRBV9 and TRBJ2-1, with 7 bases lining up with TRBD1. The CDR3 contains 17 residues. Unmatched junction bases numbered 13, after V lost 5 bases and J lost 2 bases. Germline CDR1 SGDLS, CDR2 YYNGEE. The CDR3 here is CASSHVGDSGPYNEQFF. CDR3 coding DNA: TGTGCCAGCAGTCATGTTGGGGACAGCGGCCCCTACAATGAGCAGTTCTTC.

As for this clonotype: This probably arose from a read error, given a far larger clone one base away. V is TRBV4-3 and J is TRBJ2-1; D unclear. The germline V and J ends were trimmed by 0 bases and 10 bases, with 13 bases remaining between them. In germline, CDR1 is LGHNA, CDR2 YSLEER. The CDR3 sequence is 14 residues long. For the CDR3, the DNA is TGCGCCAGCAGCCAAGAGGCGTCTTATAACGAGCAGTTCTTC. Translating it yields CASSQEASYNEQFF.

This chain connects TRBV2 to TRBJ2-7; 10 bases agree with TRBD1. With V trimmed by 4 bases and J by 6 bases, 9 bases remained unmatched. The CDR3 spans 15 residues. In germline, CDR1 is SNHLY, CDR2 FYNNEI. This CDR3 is CASSAQGQGYGEQYF. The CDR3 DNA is TGTGCCAGCAGTGCTCAGGGACAGGGGTATGGCGAGCAGTACTTC.

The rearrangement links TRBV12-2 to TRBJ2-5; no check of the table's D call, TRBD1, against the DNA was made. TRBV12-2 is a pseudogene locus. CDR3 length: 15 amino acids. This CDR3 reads CASRPRDRGRETQYF. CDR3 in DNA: TGTGCAAGTCGCCCCCGGGACAGGGGAAGAGAGACCCAGTACTTC.

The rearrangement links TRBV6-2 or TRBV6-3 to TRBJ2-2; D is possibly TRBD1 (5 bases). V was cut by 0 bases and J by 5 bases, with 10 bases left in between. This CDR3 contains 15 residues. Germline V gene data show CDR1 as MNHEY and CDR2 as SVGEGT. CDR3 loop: CASSYSLQGTGELFF. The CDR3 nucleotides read TGTGCCAGCAGTTACTCGCTGCAGGGTACCGGGGAGCTGTTTTTT.

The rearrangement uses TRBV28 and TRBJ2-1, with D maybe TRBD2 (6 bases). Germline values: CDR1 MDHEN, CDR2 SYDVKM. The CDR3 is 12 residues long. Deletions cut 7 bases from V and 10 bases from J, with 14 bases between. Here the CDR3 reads CASTSGGGEQFF. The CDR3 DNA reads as TGTGCCAGCACTTCGGGTGGGGGGGAGCAGTTCTTC. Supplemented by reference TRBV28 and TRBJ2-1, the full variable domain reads DVKVTQSSRYLVKRTGEKVFLECVQDMDHENMFWYRQDPGLGLRLIYFSYDVKMKEKGDIPEGYSVSREKKERFSLILESASTNQTSMYLCASTSGGGEQFFGPGTRLTVL.

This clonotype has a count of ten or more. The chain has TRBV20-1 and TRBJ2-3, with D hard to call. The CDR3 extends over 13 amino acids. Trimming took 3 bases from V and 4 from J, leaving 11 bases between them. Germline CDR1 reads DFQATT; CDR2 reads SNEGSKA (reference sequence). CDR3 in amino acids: CSASPGQPDTQYF. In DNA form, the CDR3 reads TGCAGTGCTAGCCCCGGGCAACCAGATACGCAGTATTTT.

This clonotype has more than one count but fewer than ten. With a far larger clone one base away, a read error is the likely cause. CDR3 in amino acids: CASSHVGGPELDTRYF. The CDR3 DNA reads as TGCGCCAGCAGCCACGTTGGAGGGCCGGAGTTGGATACGCGGTATTTT. V gene TRBV4-1 combines with J gene TRBJ2-3, with D possibly being TRBD2 (6 bases). The CDR3 has 16 residues. Germline CDR1 MGHRA, CDR2 YSYEKL.

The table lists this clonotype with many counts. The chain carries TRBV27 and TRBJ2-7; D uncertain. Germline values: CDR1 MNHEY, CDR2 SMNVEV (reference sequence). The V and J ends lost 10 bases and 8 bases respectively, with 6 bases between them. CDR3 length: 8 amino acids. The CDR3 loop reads CAKDKQYF. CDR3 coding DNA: TGTGCCAAGGATAAGCAGTACTTC.

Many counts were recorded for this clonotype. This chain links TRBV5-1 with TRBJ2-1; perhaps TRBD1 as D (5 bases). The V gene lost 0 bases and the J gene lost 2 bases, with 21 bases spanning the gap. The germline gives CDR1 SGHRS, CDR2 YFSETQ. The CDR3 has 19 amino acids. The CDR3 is CASSLEGAGPWVAYNEQFF. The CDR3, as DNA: TGCGCCAGCAGCTTGGAGGGCGCAGGGCCATGGGTCGCCTACAATGAGCAGTTCTTC. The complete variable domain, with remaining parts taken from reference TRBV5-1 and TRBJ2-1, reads KAGVTQTPRYLIKTRGQQVTLSCSPISGHRSVSWYQQTPGQGLQFLFEYFSETQRNKGNFPGRFSGRQFSNSRSEMNVSTLELGDSALYLCASSLEGAGPWVAYNEQFFGPGTRLTVL.